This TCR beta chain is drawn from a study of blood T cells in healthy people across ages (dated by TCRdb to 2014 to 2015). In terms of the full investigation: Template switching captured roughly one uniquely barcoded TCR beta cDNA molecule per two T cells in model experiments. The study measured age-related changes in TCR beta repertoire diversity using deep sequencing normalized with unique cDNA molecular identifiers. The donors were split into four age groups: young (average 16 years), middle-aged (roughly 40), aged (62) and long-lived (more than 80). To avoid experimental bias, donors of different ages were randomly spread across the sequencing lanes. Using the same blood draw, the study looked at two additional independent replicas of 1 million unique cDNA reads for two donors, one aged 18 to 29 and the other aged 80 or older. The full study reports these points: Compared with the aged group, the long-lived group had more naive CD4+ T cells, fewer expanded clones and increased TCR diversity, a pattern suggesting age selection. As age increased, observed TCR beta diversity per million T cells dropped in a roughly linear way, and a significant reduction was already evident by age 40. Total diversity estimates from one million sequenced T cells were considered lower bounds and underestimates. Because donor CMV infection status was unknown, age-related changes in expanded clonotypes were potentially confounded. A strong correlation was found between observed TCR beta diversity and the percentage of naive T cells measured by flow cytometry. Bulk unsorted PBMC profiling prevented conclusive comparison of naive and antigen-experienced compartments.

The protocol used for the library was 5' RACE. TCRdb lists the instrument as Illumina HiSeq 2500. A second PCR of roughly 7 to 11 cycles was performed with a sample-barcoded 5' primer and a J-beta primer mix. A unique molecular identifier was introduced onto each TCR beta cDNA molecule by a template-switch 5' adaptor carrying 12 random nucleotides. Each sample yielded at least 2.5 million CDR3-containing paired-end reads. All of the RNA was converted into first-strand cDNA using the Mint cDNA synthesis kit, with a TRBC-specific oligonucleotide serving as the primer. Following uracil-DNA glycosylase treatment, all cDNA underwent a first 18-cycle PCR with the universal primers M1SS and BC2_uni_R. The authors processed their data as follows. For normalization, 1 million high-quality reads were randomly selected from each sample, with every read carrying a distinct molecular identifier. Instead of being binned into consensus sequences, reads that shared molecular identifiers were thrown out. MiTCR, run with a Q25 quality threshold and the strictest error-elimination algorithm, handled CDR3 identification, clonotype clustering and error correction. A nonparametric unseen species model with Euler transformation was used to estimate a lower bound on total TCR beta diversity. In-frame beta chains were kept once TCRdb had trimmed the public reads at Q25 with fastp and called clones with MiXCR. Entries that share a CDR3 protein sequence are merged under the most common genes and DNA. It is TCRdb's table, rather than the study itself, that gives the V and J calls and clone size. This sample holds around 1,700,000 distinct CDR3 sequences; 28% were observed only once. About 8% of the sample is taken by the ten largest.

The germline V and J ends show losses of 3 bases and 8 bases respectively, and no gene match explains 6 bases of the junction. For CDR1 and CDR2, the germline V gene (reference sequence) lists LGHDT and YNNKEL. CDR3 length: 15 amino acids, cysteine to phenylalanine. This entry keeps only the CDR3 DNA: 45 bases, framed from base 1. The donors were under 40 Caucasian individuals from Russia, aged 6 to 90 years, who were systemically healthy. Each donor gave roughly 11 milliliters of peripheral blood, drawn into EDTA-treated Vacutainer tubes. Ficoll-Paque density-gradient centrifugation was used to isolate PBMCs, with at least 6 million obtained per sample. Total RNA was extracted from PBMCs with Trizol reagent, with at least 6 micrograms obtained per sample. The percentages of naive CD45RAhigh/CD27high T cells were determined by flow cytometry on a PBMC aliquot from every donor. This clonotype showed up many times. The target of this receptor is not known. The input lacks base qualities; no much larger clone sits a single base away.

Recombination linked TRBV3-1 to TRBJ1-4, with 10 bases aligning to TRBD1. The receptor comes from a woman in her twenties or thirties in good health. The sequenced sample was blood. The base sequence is TGTGCCAGCAGCCACGGGGACAGGGGCGGCGAAAAACTGTTTTTT. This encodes CASSHGDRGGEKLFF.